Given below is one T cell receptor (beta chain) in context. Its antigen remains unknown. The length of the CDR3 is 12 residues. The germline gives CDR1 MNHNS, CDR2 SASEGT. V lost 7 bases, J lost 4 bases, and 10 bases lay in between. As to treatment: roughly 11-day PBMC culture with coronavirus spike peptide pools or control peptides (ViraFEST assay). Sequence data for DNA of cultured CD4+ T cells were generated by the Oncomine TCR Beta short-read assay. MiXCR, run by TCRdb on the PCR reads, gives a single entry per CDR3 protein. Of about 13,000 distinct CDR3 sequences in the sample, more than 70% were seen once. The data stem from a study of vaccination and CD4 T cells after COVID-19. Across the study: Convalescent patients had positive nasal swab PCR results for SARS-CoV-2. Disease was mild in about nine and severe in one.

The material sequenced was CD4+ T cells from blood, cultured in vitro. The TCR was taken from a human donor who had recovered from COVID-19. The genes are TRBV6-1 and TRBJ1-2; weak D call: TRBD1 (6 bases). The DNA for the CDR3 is TGTGCCAGCAATCAGGGGAGCTATGGCTACACCTTC. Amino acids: CASNQGSYGYTF.